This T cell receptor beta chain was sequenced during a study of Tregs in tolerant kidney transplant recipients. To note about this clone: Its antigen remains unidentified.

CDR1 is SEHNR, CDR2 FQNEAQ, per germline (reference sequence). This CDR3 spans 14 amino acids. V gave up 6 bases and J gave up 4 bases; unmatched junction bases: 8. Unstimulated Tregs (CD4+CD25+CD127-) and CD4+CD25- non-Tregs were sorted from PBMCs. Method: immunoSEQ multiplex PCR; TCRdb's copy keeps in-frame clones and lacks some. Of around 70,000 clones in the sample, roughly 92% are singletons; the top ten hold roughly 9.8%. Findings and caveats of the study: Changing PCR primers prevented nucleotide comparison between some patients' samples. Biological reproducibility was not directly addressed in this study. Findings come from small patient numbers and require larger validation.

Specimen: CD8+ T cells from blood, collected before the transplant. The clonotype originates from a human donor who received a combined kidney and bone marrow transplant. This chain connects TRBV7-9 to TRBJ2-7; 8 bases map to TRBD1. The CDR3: CASRPGQGPYEQYF. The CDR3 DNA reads TGTGCCAGCAGACCTGGACAGGGACCGTACGAGCAGTACTTC.